The entry below describes one T cell receptor (beta chain). Its specificity is unknown. The record originates from a study of T cell responses to AZD1222 COVID-19 vaccine. Study-level points and caveats: Nearly half of unique spike-specific TCRs reportedly avoided B.1.351 and B.1.1.7 mutated regions. Most donors were white British and more were female, and clonal diversity was possibly underestimated.

The assay was immunoSEQ multiplex PCR, and TCRdb's table has in-frame clones only and misses some. This table has roughly 150,000 clones, about 90% appearing once. The V gene's germline CDR1 is SGDLS and CDR2 YYNGEE. The V gene lost 2 bases and the J gene lost 3 bases, with 11 bases spanning the gap. This CDR3 region has 15 residues. This rearrangement joins TRBV9 to TRBJ2-2; possible D gene TRBD1, 5 bases. The receptor was isolated from an adult who received the AZD1222 COVID-19 vaccine. The sample consisted of peripheral blood, taken 28 days after the second AZD1222 dose. The CDR3 DNA follows: TGTGCCAGCAGCGTCAGGGTCTCCGACACCGGGGAGCTGTTTTTT. Its protein product is CASSVRVSDTGELFF.